The present T cell receptor beta chain was sequenced within a study of neurological immune-mediated disorders. As for the cDNA, it was generated by 5'RACE with 10-nucleotide random UMIs. Via MiXCR, TCRdb re-called the 5' RACE reads, giving one row per CDR3 protein. The data show tens of thousands of distinct CDR3 sequences, more than 3% seen once. This CDR3 comprises 13 residues. Trimming took off 4 bases at V and 4 bases at J, with 11 bases between the two ends. Germline values: CDR1 DFQATT, CDR2 SNEGSKA (reference sequence). This clonotype was counted at least ten times. The antigen remains unidentified. Points from the study as a whole: Among 34 multiple sclerosis patients, 18 had repertoires that phylogenetic grouping placed in one related-CDR3 cluster, a possible signature.

This sample's time point: longitudinal time-point 1 (baseline). V is TRBV20-1 and J is TRBJ1-5, with D hard to call. The TCR was taken from a woman aged 60-75 years with multiple sclerosis. The sequenced sample consisted of PBMCs. DNA for the CDR3: TGCAGTGCTATCGTACAGAGTAATCAGCCCCAGCATTTT. Amino acids: CSAIVQSNQPQHF.